These 3 T cell receptor beta chains came from one sample sequenced in a study of cytomegalovirus exposure and HLA in healthy donors. Amplification used 60 Vbeta primers and 13 Jbeta primers. The assay was immunoSEQ multiplex PCR, and TCRdb's table has in-frame clones only and misses some. This repertoire shows 75,000 to 90,000 clones, 79% found once; its top ten account for about 20%. Sequencing used PBMCs. Receptors originate from a woman aged 40 to 55 in good health and CMV-seropositive.

This clone was seen just once. The gene calls are TRBV2 and TRBJ1-4, with D possibly TRBD1 on 6 matching bases. V was shortened by 6 bases and J by 3 bases, with 14 bases between the two germline ends. Looked up from germline, CDR1 is SNHLY and CDR2 is FYNNEI. This CDR3 spans 15 amino acids. In DNA, the CDR3 is TGTGCCAGCAGCCTACAGGGTCGGCCTAATGAAAAACTGTTTTTT. Protein sequence: CASSLQGRPNEKLFF.

This clone is a singleton in its sample. The CDR3 sequence: CASRRTGANKNEQFF. The CDR3 DNA reads TGTGCCAGCAGAAGGACAGGGGCTAATAAAAATGAGCAGTTCTTC. V usage is TRBV7-9 and J usage is TRBJ2-1, with 9 positions matching TRBD1. The CDR3 consists of 15 residues. The V and J ends lost 6 bases and 7 bases, in that order; junction bases with no gene match: 10. CDR1 SEHNR and CDR2 FQNEAQ come from the germline V gene (reference sequence). Full variable domain (outside the CDR3, taken from reference TRBV7-9 and TRBJ2-1): DTGVSQNPRHKITKRGQNVTFRCDPISEHNRLYWYRQTLGQGPEFLTYFQNEAQLEKSRLLSDRFSAERPKGSFSTLEIQRTEQGDSAMYLCASRRTGANKNEQFFGPGTRLTVL.

The chain employs TRBV6-5 and TRBJ2-5, with TRBD2 matching over 13 bases. Germline CDR1 and CDR2: MNHEY and SVGAGI. The CDR3 length is 15 residues. The V segment lost 6 bases and the J segment 7 bases; nucleotides outside the gene matches: 8. The chain's CDR3 is CASSWTSGRLGTQYF. The CDR3 DNA is TGTGCCAGCAGCTGGACTAGCGGGAGATTGGGGACCCAGTACTTC.